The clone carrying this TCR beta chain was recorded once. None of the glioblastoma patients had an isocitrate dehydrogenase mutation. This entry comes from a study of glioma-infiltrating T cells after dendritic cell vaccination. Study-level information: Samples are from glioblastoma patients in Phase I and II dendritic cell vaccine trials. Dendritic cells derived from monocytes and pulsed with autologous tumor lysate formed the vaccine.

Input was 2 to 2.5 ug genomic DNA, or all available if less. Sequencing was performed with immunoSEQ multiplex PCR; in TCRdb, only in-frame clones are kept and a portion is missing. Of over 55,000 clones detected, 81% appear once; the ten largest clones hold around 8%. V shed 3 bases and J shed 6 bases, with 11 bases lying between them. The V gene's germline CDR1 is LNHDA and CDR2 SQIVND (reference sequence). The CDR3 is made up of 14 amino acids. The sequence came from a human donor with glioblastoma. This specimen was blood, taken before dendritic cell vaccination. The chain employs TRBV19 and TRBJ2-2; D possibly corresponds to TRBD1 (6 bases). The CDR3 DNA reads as TGTGCCAGTAGTATTCGCCAGGGGTCCGGGGAGCTGTTTTTT. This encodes CASSIRQGSGELFF.